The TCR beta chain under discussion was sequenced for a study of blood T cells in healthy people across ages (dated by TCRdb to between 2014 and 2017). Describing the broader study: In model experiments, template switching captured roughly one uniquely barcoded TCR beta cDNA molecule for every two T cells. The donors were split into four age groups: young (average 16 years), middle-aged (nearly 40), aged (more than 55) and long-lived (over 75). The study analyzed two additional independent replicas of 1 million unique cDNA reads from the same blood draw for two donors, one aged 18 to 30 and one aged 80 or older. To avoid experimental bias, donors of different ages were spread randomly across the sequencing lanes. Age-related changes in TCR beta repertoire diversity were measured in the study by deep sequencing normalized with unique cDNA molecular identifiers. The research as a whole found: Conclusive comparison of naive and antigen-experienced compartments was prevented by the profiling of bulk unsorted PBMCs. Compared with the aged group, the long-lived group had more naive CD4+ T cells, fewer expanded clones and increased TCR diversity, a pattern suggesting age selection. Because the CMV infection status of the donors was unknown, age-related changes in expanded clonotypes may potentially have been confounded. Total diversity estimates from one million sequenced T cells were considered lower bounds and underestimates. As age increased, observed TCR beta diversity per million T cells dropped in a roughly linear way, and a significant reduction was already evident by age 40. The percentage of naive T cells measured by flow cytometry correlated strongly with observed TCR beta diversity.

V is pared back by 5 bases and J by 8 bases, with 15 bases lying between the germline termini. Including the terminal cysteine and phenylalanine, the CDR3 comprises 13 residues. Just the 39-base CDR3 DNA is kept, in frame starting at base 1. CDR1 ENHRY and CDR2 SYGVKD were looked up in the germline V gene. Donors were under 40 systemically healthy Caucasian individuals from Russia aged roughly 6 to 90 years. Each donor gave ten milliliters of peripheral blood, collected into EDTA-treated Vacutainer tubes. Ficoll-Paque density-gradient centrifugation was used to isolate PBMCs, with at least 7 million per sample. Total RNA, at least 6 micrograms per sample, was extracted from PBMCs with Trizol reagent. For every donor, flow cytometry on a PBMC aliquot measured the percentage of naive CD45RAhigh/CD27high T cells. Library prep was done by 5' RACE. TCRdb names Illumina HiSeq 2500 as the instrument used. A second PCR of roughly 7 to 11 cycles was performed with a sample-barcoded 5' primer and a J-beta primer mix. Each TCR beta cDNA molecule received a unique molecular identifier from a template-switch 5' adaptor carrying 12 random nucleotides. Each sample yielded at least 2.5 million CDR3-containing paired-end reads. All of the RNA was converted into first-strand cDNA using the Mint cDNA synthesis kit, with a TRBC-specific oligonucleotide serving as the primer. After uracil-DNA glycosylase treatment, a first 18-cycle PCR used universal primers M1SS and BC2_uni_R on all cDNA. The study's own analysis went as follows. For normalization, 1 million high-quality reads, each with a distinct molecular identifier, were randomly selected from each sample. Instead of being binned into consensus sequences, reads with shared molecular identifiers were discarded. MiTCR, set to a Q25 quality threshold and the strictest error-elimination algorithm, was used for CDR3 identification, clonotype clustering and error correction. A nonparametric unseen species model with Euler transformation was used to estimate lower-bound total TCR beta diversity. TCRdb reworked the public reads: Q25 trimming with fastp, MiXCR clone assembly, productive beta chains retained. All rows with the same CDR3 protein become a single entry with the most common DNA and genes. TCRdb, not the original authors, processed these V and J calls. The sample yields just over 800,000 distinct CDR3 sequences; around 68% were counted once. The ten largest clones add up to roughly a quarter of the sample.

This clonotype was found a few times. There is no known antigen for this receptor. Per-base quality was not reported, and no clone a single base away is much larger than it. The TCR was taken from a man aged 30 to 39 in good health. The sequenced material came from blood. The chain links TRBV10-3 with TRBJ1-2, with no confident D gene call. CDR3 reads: CAISPGKEGGYTF. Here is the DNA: TGTGCCATCAGTCCTGGGAAGGAAGGCGGCTACACCTTC.